The rows below give T cell receptor beta chains drawn from one sample of a study of blood T cell repertoires in COVID-19. Generated by immunoSEQ multiplex PCR, the TCRdb table keeps only in-frame clones and is missing some. The sample holds about 100,000 clones; approximately 92% are singletons and the top ten take roughly 5.6%. The sample taken for sequencing was peripheral blood. These receptors originate from a man aged 45-65 years with active COVID-19. Each CDR3 is given with its conserved first and last residue. Each record gives: D gene, J gene, V gene, CDR3 protein. A D gene is named only where the DNA matches it firmly.

d_gene: TRBD1; j_gene: TRBJ1-6; v_gene: TRBV3-1/TRBV3-2; CDR3aa: CASSQEPGGSNSPLHF
d_gene: TRBD2; j_gene: TRBJ2-7; v_gene: TRBV19; CDR3aa: CASSIAAGGPSYEQYF
d_gene: -; j_gene: TRBJ1-3; v_gene: TRBV12-3/TRBV12-4; CDR3aa: CASSPGVGNTIYF
d_gene: TRBD1; j_gene: TRBJ1-1; v_gene: TRBV7-9; CDR3aa: CASSGGTVNTEAFF
d_gene: -; j_gene: TRBJ2-2; v_gene: TRBV5-4; CDR3aa: CASSPDSQNTGELFF
d_gene: -; j_gene: TRBJ2-1; v_gene: TRBV18; CDR3aa: CASSPGLMDEQFF
d_gene: -; j_gene: TRBJ2-5; v_gene: TRBV11-3; CDR3aa: CASSLGPAETQYF
d_gene: TRBD1; j_gene: TRBJ2-1; v_gene: TRBV27; CDR3aa: CASRRLQGQSVTFNEQFF
d_gene: -; j_gene: TRBJ1-3; v_gene: TRBV5-1; CDR3aa: CASSLGEAGNTIYF
d_gene: -; j_gene: TRBJ2-7; v_gene: TRBV3-1/TRBV3-2; CDR3aa: CASSTRQESYEQYF
d_gene: -; j_gene: TRBJ2-3; v_gene: TRBV24-1; CDR3aa: CATKKGGPHTDTQYF
d_gene: -; j_gene: TRBJ2-1; v_gene: TRBV24-1; CDR3aa: CATSDRRGLSYNEQFF
d_gene: -; j_gene: TRBJ1-5; v_gene: TRBV24-1; CDR3aa: CATSGGGRGNQPQHF
d_gene: TRBD2; j_gene: TRBJ2-3; v_gene: TRBV30; CDR3aa: CALTSGNTDTQYF
d_gene: -; j_gene: TRBJ1-2; v_gene: TRBV9; CDR3aa: CASSPQGQPYGYTF
d_gene: -; j_gene: TRBJ2-1; v_gene: TRBV5-1; CDR3aa: CASSGSGTIVNEQFF
d_gene: -; j_gene: TRBJ1-6; v_gene: TRBV4-2; CDR3aa: CASSPWAGDRNSPLHF
d_gene: TRBD2; j_gene: TRBJ2-2; v_gene: TRBV7-3; CDR3aa: CASSRDYSSGELFF
d_gene: -; j_gene: TRBJ1-1; v_gene: TRBV5-1; CDR3aa: CASSLGAGARNTEAFF
d_gene: -; j_gene: TRBJ1-1; v_gene: TRBV11-2; CDR3aa: CASSLVSTHNTEAFF
d_gene: -; j_gene: TRBJ2-7; v_gene: TRBV7-9; CDR3aa: CASRRGGKESYEQYF
d_gene: -; j_gene: TRBJ2-1; v_gene: TRBV11-2; CDR3aa: CASSSLAGRHNEQFF
d_gene: -; j_gene: TRBJ2-1; v_gene: TRBV7-2; CDR3aa: CASSLTVDNEQFF
d_gene: -; j_gene: TRBJ2-2; v_gene: TRBV9; CDR3aa: CASSVAGFAGELFF
d_gene: -; j_gene: TRBJ2-3; v_gene: TRBV4-1; CDR3aa: CASSQDLAPLDTQYF
d_gene: -; j_gene: TRBJ2-2; v_gene: TRBV19; CDR3aa: CASSNQHGTGELFF
d_gene: -; j_gene: TRBJ2-3; v_gene: TRBV10-2; CDR3aa: CARTCTQYF
d_gene: TRBD1; j_gene: TRBJ1-2; v_gene: TRBV12-3/TRBV12-4; CDR3aa: CASSLNGQGGYTF
d_gene: -; j_gene: TRBJ1-1; v_gene: TRBV27; CDR3aa: CASSTTGKWEAFF
d_gene: -; j_gene: TRBJ2-3; v_gene: TRBV27; CDR3aa: CASREMPTRDTQYF
d_gene: TRBD2; j_gene: TRBJ2-3; v_gene: TRBV4-1; CDR3aa: CASSHLPYAGVVRDTQYF
d_gene: TRBD1; j_gene: TRBJ1-5; v_gene: TRBV19; CDR3aa: CASSDRVNQPQHF
d_gene: -; j_gene: TRBJ2-5; v_gene: TRBV21-1; CDR3aa: CASSINVRSTQETQYF
d_gene: -; j_gene: TRBJ2-3; v_gene: TRBV6-5; CDR3aa: CASSYPDIGFYTQYF
d_gene: TRBD2; j_gene: TRBJ2-7; v_gene: TRBV7-8; CDR3aa: CASSQLAGISGQYF
d_gene: TRBD2; j_gene: TRBJ2-1; v_gene: TRBV29-1; CDR3aa: CSVESGSGYEQFF
d_gene: TRBD2; j_gene: TRBJ2-3; v_gene: TRBV7-3; CDR3aa: CASSLTGTSGDTQYF
d_gene: TRBD1; j_gene: TRBJ2-7; v_gene: TRBV5-8; CDR3aa: CASSFKGADEQYF
d_gene: -; j_gene: TRBJ2-1; v_gene: TRBV6-4; CDR3aa: CASSALAESSYNEQFF
d_gene: TRBD1; j_gene: TRBJ1-1; v_gene: TRBV4-1; CDR3aa: CASSQEGTGLGNTEAFF
d_gene: -; j_gene: TRBJ1-1; v_gene: TRBV28; CDR3aa: CASRGTGTNTEAFF
d_gene: TRBD1; j_gene: TRBJ2-1; v_gene: TRBV5-1; CDR3aa: CASSLGGGAVNEQFF
d_gene: -; j_gene: TRBJ1-1; v_gene: TRBV10-3; CDR3aa: CAISEGQAEAFF
d_gene: TRBD2; j_gene: TRBJ2-3; v_gene: TRBV6-5; CDR3aa: CASSLRELGTDTQYF
d_gene: -; j_gene: TRBJ2-5; v_gene: TRBV7-2; CDR3aa: CASSVGGETQYF
d_gene: TRBD2; j_gene: TRBJ2-1; v_gene: TRBV5-1; CDR3aa: CASSLTSGRDEQFF
d_gene: -; j_gene: TRBJ1-1; v_gene: TRBV18; CDR3aa: CASSNGGSLNTEAFF
d_gene: -; j_gene: TRBJ2-3; v_gene: TRBV3-1/TRBV3-2; CDR3aa: CASSQPRTDTQYF
d_gene: TRBD1; j_gene: TRBJ1-1; v_gene: TRBV3-1/TRBV3-2; CDR3aa: CASSLRAGGNTEAFF